This T cell receptor beta chain was obtained from a study of shared clonotypes between healthy human individuals. The authors distributed each subset's genomic DNA evenly over several immunoSEQ plates. For sorted subsets, approximately 0.2 ug DNA per replicate equaled around 30,000 T cell genomes. Profiling relied on immunoSEQ multiplex PCR, and the TCRdb table lists in-frame clones only, not all of them. The repertoire holds millions of clones, approximately 95% seen once, with around 0.4% in the top ten. Comments on this clone: Antigen: not known.

V shed 4 bases and J shed 5 bases, with 12 bases lying between them. The CDR3 has 13 amino acids. Germline CDR1 reads SGHNT; CDR2 reads YYREEE (reference sequence). Study-wide findings and caveats: In contrast to clonotypes shared by all four donors, non-shared clonotypes had lower generation probabilities.

The TCR sequence derives from a man younger than 35 in good health. Some clones in this sample may be carry-over from other donors' samples. Input material: naive CD4+ T cells from PBMCs. Stated subset: CD45RA+ positively selected. The chain links TRBV5-4 to TRBJ2-5, with D perhaps matching TRBD2 (6 bases). CDR3 protein: CASSPRGFETQYF. The CDR3 DNA is TGTGCCAGCAGCCCACGGGGGTTCGAGACCCAGTACTTC. Filled out from reference TRBV5-4 and TRBJ2-5, the complete variable domain reads ETGVTQSPTHLIKTRGQQVTLRCSSQSGHNTVSWYQQALGQGPQFIFQYYREEENGRGNFPPRFSGLQFPNYSSELNVNALELDDSALYLCASSPRGFETQYFGPGTRLLVL.